This passage covers 27 T cell receptor beta chains from one sample sequenced in a study of cytomegalovirus exposure and HLA in healthy donors. The PCR was carried out with 60 Vbeta primers and 13 Jbeta primers. The data were produced by immunoSEQ multiplex PCR, yet TCRdb's version contains in-frame clones alone and is incomplete. This table has over 75,000 clones, roughly 86% appearing once. The specimen sequenced was PBMCs. The receptor set was obtained from a woman under 30 in good health and CMV-seropositive.

The chain carries TRBV7-6 and TRBJ2-5, with 15 nucleotides matching TRBD2. Germline values: CDR1 SGHVS, CDR2 FNYEAQ. The V gene end was trimmed by 5 bases and the J gene end by 5 bases; junction bases not matched to a gene: 18. CDR3 length: 20 residues. The CDR3 loop reads CASSDPQRRTSGGVQETQYF. The CDR3 region has the DNA TGTGCCAGCAGCGACCCCCAGCGGAGGACTAGCGGGGGGGTCCAGGAGACCCAGTACTTC.

As DNA, the CDR3 is TGTGCTAGTGGCTTCACCACAAGCGGGAGTTCCTACAATGAGCAGTTCTTC. Protein sequence: CASGFTTSGSSYNEQFF. The chain has TRBV12-5 and TRBJ2-1, with 8 bases that match TRBD2. CDR1 is LGHNT and CDR2 is FRNRAP in the germline V gene. The CDR3 totals 17 residues. After removal of 6 bases from V and 1 base from J, the junction contained 11 bases not matched to a gene.

This chain joins TRBV23-1 and TRBJ1-1; D remains ambiguous. TRBV23-1 is an ORF for which the function is uncertain. Trimming removed 0 bases at V and 1 base at J, with 9 bases between. This CDR3 contains 15 residues. As DNA, the CDR3 is TGCGCCAGCAGTCAATCAAGAAGACAGAACACTGAAGCTTTCTTT. It yields the protein CASSQSRRQNTEAFF.

The chain is built from TRBV27 and TRBJ1-1; D is possibly TRBD1 (5 bases). The CDR3 length is 13 residues. Germline loops: CDR1 MNHEY, CDR2 SMNVEV (reference sequence). V lost 3 bases to trimming and J lost 6 bases, with 11 bases between them. The CDR3, as DNA: TGTGCCAGCAGTTTGTTCAGGGACTCTGAAGCTTTCTTT. It encodes CASSLFRDSEAFF.

V and J are TRBV18 and TRBJ1-2; 8 bases match TRBD1. The germline gives CDR1 KGHSH, CDR2 LQKENI. This CDR3 region has 18 residues. With V trimmed by 2 bases and J by 4 bases, 15 bases remained unmatched. CDR3 residues: CASSPSVGSRGLSYGYTF. The DNA of the CDR3 is TGTGCCAGCTCACCAAGTGTCGGGAGCAGGGGGCTGAGCTATGGCTACACCTTC.

The rearrangement uses TRBV7-9 and TRBJ1-2; 7 bases map to TRBD1. This CDR3 is built from 12 residues. Germline assignment: CDR1 SEHNR and CDR2 FQNEAQ (reference sequence). The V gene end was trimmed by 5 bases and the J gene end by 8 bases; junction bases not matched to a gene: 5. The CDR3 loop is CASSRQGYGYTF. Here the CDR3 DNA reads TGTGCCAGCAGCCGACAGGGATACGGCTACACCTTC. The whole variable domain, remainder taken from reference TRBV7-9 and TRBJ1-2, is DTGVSQNPRHKITKRGQNVTFRCDPISEHNRLYWYRQTLGQGPEFLTYFQNEAQLEKSRLLSDRFSAERPKGSFSTLEIQRTEQGDSAMYLCASSRQGYGYTFGSGTRLTVV.

The chain is built from TRBV5-4 and TRBJ2-3; TRBD1 agrees at 8 bases. The length of the CDR3 is 16 residues. Germline CDR1 reads SGHNT; CDR2 reads YYREEE (reference sequence). Germline trimming cut 0 bases from V and 2 bases from J; bases unmatched to any gene: 5. CDR3 region: CASSLGTGIYTDTQYF. CDR3 bases: TGTGCCAGCAGCTTGGGGACAGGGATCTACACAGATACGCAGTATTTT.

A few counts support this clone. The rearrangement uses TRBV19 and TRBJ1-5; D remains ambiguous. V was clipped by 0 bases and J by 12 bases, with 12 bases between them. The CDR3 contains 13 residues. The germline CDR1 and CDR2 sequences are LNHDA and SQIVND (reference sequence). The CDR3 DNA is TGTGCCAGTAGTATAGACCCCCAACGGGGCCAGCATTTT. Translated, it gives CASSIDPQRGQHF.

The chain is built from TRBV4-1 and TRBJ2-5; 10 bases line up with TRBD2. This CDR3 is built from 18 residues. The germline V gene encodes CDR1 MGHRA and CDR2 YSYEKL. Trimming at V came to 1 base and at J to 5 bases, leaving 13 bases not matched to a gene. The CDR3 nucleotides read TGCGCCAGCAGCCAAGTCCCGGCTAGCGGGGGATTCGAGGAGACCCAGTACTTC. Translation: CASSQVPASGGFEETQYF.

J is TRBJ1-2 and V is TRBV7-9; D is undetermined. This CDR3 is built from 14 residues. Germline CDR1 is SEHNR and CDR2 is FQNEAQ (reference sequence). V lost 4 bases and J lost 5, with 14 bases in between. Here the CDR3 reads CASSSLARSYGYTF. CDR3 bases: TGTGCCAGCAGCTCCCTAGCCCGCAGTTATGGCTACACCTTC.

CDR3 DNA sequence: TGCGCCAGCAGCCAAGTTCCGTCAGGGAAGAATGGCTACACCTTC. It yields the protein CASSQVPSGKNGYTF. The V and J genes are TRBV4-1 and TRBJ1-2; D possibly corresponds to TRBD1 (5 bases). The CDR3 length is 15 residues. V dropped 1 base and J dropped 6 bases, with 15 bases sitting between them. CDR1 and CDR2 from the germline V gene are MGHRA and YSYEKL.

V gene TRBV10-2 combines with J gene TRBJ1-1; D unresolved. V lost 3 bases to trimming and J lost 5 bases, with 7 bases between them. The CDR3 has 12 amino acids. In germline, CDR1 is WSHSY, CDR2 SAAADI. This CDR3 is CASSETRTEAFF. The CDR3 DNA reads TGCGCCAGCAGTGAAACGAGGACTGAAGCTTTCTTT.

The J gene is TRBJ2-5, the V gene TRBV4-1; D is perhaps TRBD2 (6 bases). Germline V gives CDR1 MGHRA, CDR2 YSYEKL. CDR3 size: 14 residues. Trimming shortened V by 4 bases and J by 5 bases, and 14 bases separated the two germline ends. The CDR3 DNA reads TGCGCCAGCAGCCGCCCAGGACGGGGGGAGACCCAGTACTTC. As protein: CASSRPGRGETQYF.

This chain links TRBV7-8 with TRBJ1-1, with a tentative D call TRBD1 (6 bases). V was cut by 2 bases and J by 3 bases, with 10 bases left in between. Germline V lookup: CDR1 SGHVS, CDR2 FQNEAQ. This CDR3 is 14 amino acids long. This CDR3 reads CASSLRGGYTEAFF. The CDR3 nucleotides are TGTGCCAGCAGCTTAAGGGGGGGGTACACTGAAGCTTTCTTT. The full variable domain, in which reference TRBV7-8 and TRBJ1-1 provide the parts outside the CDR3, is GAGVSQSPRYKVAKRGQDVALRCDPISGHVSLFWYQQALGQGPEFLTYFQNEAQLDKSGLPSDRFFAERPEGSVSTLKIQRTQQEDSAVYLCASSLRGGYTEAFFGQGTRLTVV.

The CDR3 DNA follows: TGTGCCAGCAGCTTATGTTGGTTTATCGGAGAGACCCAGTACTTC. Translation gives CASSLCWFIGETQYF. The chain is built from TRBV7-3 and TRBJ2-5; no clear D gene. The CDR3 totals 15 residues. The germline V gene has CDR1 SGHTA and CDR2 FQGTGA. With 2 bases removed from V and 4 bases from J, the gap between germline ends came to 14 bases.

The J gene is TRBJ1-5, the V gene TRBV7-9; D uncertain. The CDR3 is 14 amino acids. The V and J ends lost 3 bases and 0 bases respectively, with 6 bases between them. Germline values: CDR1 SEHNR, CDR2 FQNEAQ (reference sequence). The CDR3 sequence: CASSFSNSNQPQHF. Here the CDR3 DNA reads TGTGCCAGCAGCTTTTCCAATAGCAATCAGCCCCAGCATTTT.

The chain couples TRBV30 to TRBJ2-1; 13 nucleotides agree with TRBD2. Trimming cost V 5 bases and J 2 bases; bases outside gene matches: 3. The CDR3 consists of 15 residues. The V gene's germline CDR1 is GTSNPN and CDR2 SVGIG (reference sequence). The CDR3 nucleotides are TGTGCCTGGGGGGGACTAGCGGGAACCTACAATGAGCAGTTCTTC. The encoded protein is CAWGGLAGTYNEQFF.

CDR3 protein: CATSRIGGMETQYF. CDR3 coding DNA: TGTGCCACCAGCAGAATTGGCGGGATGGAGACCCAGTACTTC. This chain links TRBV15 with TRBJ2-5, with D tentatively TRBD2 (6 bases). Trimming pared 2 bases from V and 5 bases from J, leaving 12 bases between. The CDR3 consists of 14 residues. The germline V gene has CDR1 LNHNV and CDR2 YYDKDF (reference sequence). Drawing the rest from reference TRBV15 and TRBJ2-5, the complete variable domain is DAMVIQNPRYQVTQFGKPVTLSCSQTLNHNVMYWYQQKSSQAPKLLFHYYDKDFNNEADTPDNFQSRRPNTSFCFLDIRSPGLGDTAMYLCATSRIGGMETQYFGPGTRLLVL.

Only one count was recorded for this clone. V and J are TRBV5-1 and TRBJ2-7, with D possibly matching TRBD1 (6 bases). CDR3 size: 16 residues. V shed 4 bases and J shed 2 bases, with 19 bases lying between them. Germline V gene lookup returns CDR1 SGHRS and CDR2 YFSETQ. Here the CDR3 DNA reads TGCGCCAGCAGCAACGCAGACAGGCTTACTCCCTACGAGCAGTACTTC. It encodes CASSNADRLTPYEQYF.

V is TRBV14 and J is TRBJ2-1, with D tentatively TRBD2 (6 bases). Trimming cost V 0 bases and J 0 bases, with 12 bases left between them. Germline values: CDR1 SGHDN, CDR2 FVKESK. This CDR3 has 17 residues. CDR3 in amino acids: CASSQDLAAYSYNEQFF. DNA for the CDR3: TGTGCCAGCAGCCAAGACTTAGCGGCCTACTCCTACAATGAGCAGTTCTTC.

The chain uses TRBV7-9 and TRBJ1-2; D is possibly TRBD1 (5 bases). Germline V lookup: CDR1 SEHNR, CDR2 FQNEAQ (reference sequence). The V end lost 4 bases, the J end lost 7 bases, and 22 bases lay between the germline ends. CDR3 length: 16 residues. CDR3 coding DNA: TGTGCCAGCAGCTCTACCCCCCCAGGGATTCAGGGTGGCTACACCTTC. Translating it yields CASSSTPPGIQGGYTF.

J is TRBJ2-3 and V is TRBV5-1, with a tentative D call TRBD2 (6 bases). CDR3 size: 12 residues. Trimming left V 5 bases short and J 5 bases short, with 9 bases between. The germline CDR1 and CDR2 sequences are SGHRS and YFSETQ. This chain's CDR3 is CASRGRGDTQYF. For the CDR3, the DNA is TGCGCCAGCAGGGGGCGGGGAGATACGCAGTATTTT.

The chain recombines TRBV5-1 with TRBJ1-1; D possibly corresponds to TRBD1 (5 bases). The germline V and J ends were trimmed by 3 bases and 0 bases, with 21 bases remaining between them. This CDR3 contains 18 residues. CDR1 and CDR2 (germline): SGHRS, YFSETQ. The CDR3 region has the DNA TGCGCCAGCAGCTGGACCTTCGGGGGGGGTGTTATGAACACTGAAGCTTTCTTT. Protein product: CASSWTFGGGVMNTEAFF.

The rearrangement joins TRBV19 to TRBJ2-1; 8 nucleotides align to TRBD2. The CDR3 is made up of 11 amino acids. The ends lost 6 bases at V and 9 bases at J; junction bases unmatched: 1. Germline assignment: CDR1 LNHDA and CDR2 SQIVND (reference sequence). This chain's CDR3 is CASSGGVEQFF. The CDR3 DNA follows: TGTGCCAGTAGCGGGGGGGTTGAGCAGTTCTTC.

The genes are TRBV6-1 and TRBJ2-7, with 10 positions matching TRBD1. Germline CDR1 and CDR2: MNHNS and SASEGT. The J segment lost 3 bases and the V segment lost 1 base, leaving 3 bases of the junction unmatched. The CDR3 sequence is 15 residues long. The DNA of the CDR3 is TGTGCCAGCAGTGAAGGACAGGGGGCCTACTACGAGCAGTACTTC. It translates to CASSEGQGAYYEQYF.

J is TRBJ2-5 and V is TRBV12-5; 7 bases agree with TRBD2. CDR3 size: 16 residues. Germline V lookup: CDR1 LGHNT, CDR2 FRNRAP. V lost 6 bases and J lost 2; bases outside the gene matches: 12. CDR3 in DNA: TGTGCTAGTGGAGAAGGACTAGTGGCGGGGCAAGAGACCCAGTACTTC. It is translated as CASGEGLVAGQETQYF.

The rearrangement uses TRBV4-2 and TRBJ2-7; no clear D. The CDR3 covers 14 residues. The germline gives CDR1 LGHNA, CDR2 YNFKEQ. V lost 4 bases, J lost 6 bases, and 16 bases lay in between. The CDR3, as DNA: TGTGCCAGCAGCCCACCCCTGCAGGAAAGCGAGCAGTACTTC. It translates to CASSPPLQESEQYF.